The 17 T cell receptor beta chains in this list originate from one sample, sequenced in a study of blood T cell repertoires in COVID-19 (dated by TCRdb to about 2020). Library method: the immunoSEQ multiplex PCR assay. TCRdb limited this immuneACCESS table to in-frame rearrangements with V and J called. A share of clones is missing; checked studies link under half to unresolved V genes, and the rest is unexplained. This sample holds tens of thousands of clones; under 95% were observed only once. Together, the top ten hold 8.5% of the sample. Sequencing was done on a sample of peripheral blood. These receptors were obtained from a human donor in a cohort sampled during active COVID-19.

This sequence joins TRBV6-1 and TRBJ1-2; perhaps TRBD1 as D (5 bases). Trimming took off 0 bases at V and 4 bases at J, with 12 bases between the two ends. The CDR3 runs 15 residues. CDR1 and CDR2 from the germline V gene are MNHNS and SASEGT. The CDR3 DNA is TGTGCCAGCAGTGAAGCTGGGGCAGGAAGCTATGGCTACACCTTC. Amino acids: CASSEAGAGSYGYTF.

The rearrangement uses TRBV6-6 and TRBJ1-4; D is undetermined. Trimming removed 7 bases from V and 5 bases from J, with 17 bases in between. The CDR3 contains 15 residues. Germline V gene lookup returns CDR1 MNHNY and CDR2 SVGAGI (reference sequence). This chain's CDR3 is CASINETHINEKLFF. CDR3 DNA sequence: TGTGCCAGCATTAACGAAACACATATCAATGAAAAACTGTTTTTT.

V usage is TRBV27 and J usage is TRBJ2-7; 9 bases are shared with TRBD2. The germline gives CDR1 MNHEY, CDR2 SMNVEV (reference sequence). This CDR3 has 15 residues. The V and J ends lost 5 bases and 1 base, in that order; junction bases with no gene match: 6. The CDR3 sequence: CASSPSGGRSYEQYF. CDR3 coding DNA: TGTGCCAGCAGTCCGAGCGGGGGGCGATCCTACGAGCAGTACTTC.

The gene calls are TRBV27 and TRBJ1-2; 7 bases agree with TRBD1. Looked up from germline, CDR1 is MNHEY and CDR2 is SMNVEV (reference sequence). This CDR3 has 16 residues. Trimming took 6 bases from V and 8 from J; bases not matched to a gene: 18. The CDR3 is CASSPSYIRDSPGYTF. For the CDR3, the DNA is TGTGCCAGCAGCCCATCCTATATTCGGGACAGTCCCGGCTACACCTTC.

The V call is TRBV30, the J call TRBJ1-1; the match to TRBD1 covers 7 bases. The CDR3 is 13 residues long. Germline V CDR1 and CDR2: GTSNPN, SVGIG (reference sequence). Germline trimming cut 4 bases from V and 6 bases from J; bases unmatched to any gene: 8. The CDR3 sequence: CAWKEGALSEAFF. The CDR3 bases are TGTGCCTGGAAGGAGGGGGCACTGTCTGAAGCTTTCTTT.

This chain joins TRBV6-2 or TRBV6-3 and TRBJ1-1; tentatively, D is TRBD1 (5 bases). Germline assignment: CDR1 MNHEY and CDR2 SVGEGT. Trimming took 0 bases from V and 6 from J, leaving 20 bases between them. The CDR3 has 17 residues. The CDR3 loop reads CASSYSKVWSGQAEAFF. The CDR3 DNA follows: TGTGCCAGCAGTTACTCGAAAGTTTGGTCAGGGCAGGCTGAAGCTTTCTTT.

V and J are TRBV9 and TRBJ1-2; TRBD1 agrees at 8 bases. V gave up 3 bases and J gave up 5 bases; unmatched junction bases: 15. This CDR3 has 17 amino acids. Per the germline V gene, CDR1 is SGDLS and CDR2 is YYNGEE. The CDR3 DNA sequence: TGTGCCAGCAGCGCCACCCAGGGGGCAGCGCCCTCATATGGCTACACCTTC. This gives the protein CASSATQGAAPSYGYTF.

The chain is built from TRBV5-6 and TRBJ1-2, with 11 bases lining up with TRBD1. Germline loops: CDR1 SGHDT, CDR2 YYEEEE. Trimming cost V 5 bases and J 5 bases; bases outside gene matches: 5. The CDR3 runs 14 residues. This chain's CDR3 is CASRGQGELYGYTF. Here the CDR3 DNA reads TGTGCCAGCAGGGGACAGGGGGAGTTATATGGCTACACCTTC.

The V gene is TRBV5-1, the J gene TRBJ1-1; 8 nucleotides align to TRBD1. This CDR3 is 13 amino acids long. CDR1 and CDR2 (germline): SGHRS, YFSETQ. The ends lost 3 bases at V and 7 bases at J; junction bases unmatched: 5. The CDR3 DNA is TGCGCCAGCAGCTCGGGACAGGCGTTTGAAGCTTTCTTT. Protein sequence: CASSSGQAFEAFF.

The J gene is TRBJ2-7, the V gene TRBV12-5, with a weak D call TRBD1 (6 bases). The CDR3 runs 17 residues. CDR1 is LGHNT, CDR2 FRNRAP, per germline. Trimming stripped 0 bases from V and 5 bases from J, with 20 bases between. CDR3 sequence: CASGLVQGGSAHHEQYF. The CDR3 DNA is TGTGCTAGTGGTTTGGTACAAGGGGGTTCGGCCCACCACGAGCAGTACTTC.

This rearrangement joins TRBV5-3 to TRBJ2-6; TRBD1 aligns across 7 bases. TRBV5-3 is filed as an ORF, its function uncertain. V lost 0 bases to trimming and J lost 1 base; unmatched junction nucleotides: 10. This CDR3 spans 19 amino acids. The CDR3 nucleotides read TGTGCCAGAAGCTTGGATAGGGGGCTTTACGGATCTGGGGCCAACGTCCTGACTTTC. Encoded protein: CARSLDRGLYGSGANVLTF.

The chain has TRBV6-4 and TRBJ1-1, with 7 bases lining up with TRBD1. Unmatched junction bases numbered 10, after V lost 4 bases and J lost 8 bases. The CDR3 consists of 14 residues. CDR1 is MRHNA, CDR2 SNTAGT, per germline. Here the CDR3 reads CASSVGTEESEAFF. CDR3 in DNA: TGTGCCAGCAGTGTCGGGACAGAGGAAAGCGAAGCTTTCTTT.

This clone was detected a few times. The chain uses TRBV29-1 and TRBJ1-2, with 7 bases matching TRBD1. Trimming at V came to 8 bases and at J to 3 bases, leaving 3 bases not matched to a gene. This CDR3 contains 11 residues. Germline V gene data show CDR1 as SQVTM and CDR2 as ANQGSEA. The CDR3 DNA follows: TGCAGCTCCAGGGGGGACTATGGCTACACCTTC. Translating it yields CSSRGDYGYTF.

This clone appeared a few times. J is TRBJ1-5 and V is TRBV12-3 or TRBV12-4; no clear D gene. V lost 2 bases, J lost 12 bases, and 11 bases lay in between. CDR3 size: 12 residues. This chain's CDR3 is CASSLQAIHQHF. CDR3 nucleotide sequence: TGTGCCAGCAGTTTACAGGCGATTCACCAGCATTTT.

This sequence joins TRBV19 and TRBJ1-1; 7 bases are a match to TRBD1. Germline loops: CDR1 LNHDA, CDR2 SQIVND (reference sequence). The CDR3 sequence is 15 residues long. Losses at the gene ends were 4 bases for V and 2 bases for J; bases not matched to a gene: 7. This CDR3 is CASSSAGTVNTEAFF. For the CDR3, the DNA is TGTGCCAGTAGTAGCGCCGGGACAGTCAACACTGAAGCTTTCTTT. Based on the CDR3 plus reference TRBV19 and TRBJ1-1, the full variable domain is DGGITQSPKYLFRKEGQNVTLSCEQNLNHDAMYWYRQDPGQGLRLIYYSQIVNDFQKGDIAEGYSVSREKKESFPLTVTSAQKNPTAFYLCASSSAGTVNTEAFFGQGTRLTVV.

The chain uses TRBV2 and TRBJ1-6; D unclear. This CDR3 has 15 amino acids. Between the trimmed V and J ends, which lost 6 bases and 9 bases, there was a span of 18 bases. Looked up from germline, CDR1 is SNHLY and CDR2 is FYNNEI. The CDR3 reads CASSAPFGSGSPLHF. The CDR3 DNA sequence: TGTGCCAGCAGCGCACCTTTCGGGTCCGGTTCACCCCTCCACTTT. Complete variable domain (other parts from reference TRBV2 and TRBJ1-6): EPEVTQTPSHQVTQMGQEVILRCVPISNHLYFYWYRQILGQKVEFLVSFYNNEISEKSEIFDDQFSVERPDGSNFTLKIRSTKLEDSAMYFCASSAPFGSGSPLHFGNGTRLTVT.

This chain links TRBV11-2 with TRBJ2-7, with a tentative D call TRBD2 (6 bases). Trimming took 4 bases from V and 0 from J, leaving 22 bases between them. The CDR3 spans 18 residues. CDR1 and CDR2 from the germline V gene are SGHAT and FQNNGV. This CDR3 reads CASSSRPPGDGNSYEQYF. The CDR3 nucleotides read TGTGCCAGCAGCTCCCGACCGCCGGGGGACGGAAACTCCTACGAGCAGTACTTC.